This is a list of T cell receptor beta chains from one sample in a study of blood T cell dynamics during melanoma immunotherapy. TCRdb's table, derived via immunoSEQ multiplex PCR, lists solely in-frame clones and lacks some. The sample consists of fewer than 15,000 clones, roughly nine tenths of them appearing once. Sequencing used blood, obtained from a patient treated with checkpoint blockade. The receptors were gathered from a human donor with melanoma. Both conserved end residues are part of each CDR3. The D gene is left open where the match is weak. Clone size is stated in some rows and not others, as once, few, many or a class when expanded.

D: NA; size: NA; J: TRBJ1-1; V: TRBV7-3; DNA: TGTGCCAGCAGCTTAATCTGGGGCAGGAACACTGAAGCTTTCTTT; CDR3: CASSLIWGRNTEAFF
D: TRBD2; size: NA; J: TRBJ2-1; V: TRBV7-3; DNA: TGTGCCAGCAGCTTTAGCGGGAACAGGAATGAGCAGTTCTTC; CDR3: CASSFSGNRNEQFF
D: NA; size: NA; J: TRBJ2-1; V: TRBV7-2; DNA: TGTGCCAGCAATCCCCGTGGCCGGGACATAAGATTCTTC; CDR3: CASNPRGRDIRFF
D: NA; size: NA; J: TRBJ1-6; V: TRBV7-2; DNA: TGTGCCAGCAGCTTAGTAGTCCCCCCCTATAATTCACCCCTCCACTTT; CDR3: CASSLVVPPYNSPLHF
D: NA; size: NA; J: TRBJ1-1; V: TRBV7-2; DNA: TGTGCCAGCAGCTTAGCGGGGCCCACTGAAGCTTTCTTT; CDR3: CASSLAGPTEAFF
D: NA; size: NA; J: TRBJ2-1; V: TRBV18; DNA: TGTGCCAGCTCACCACCTGGGCAGTCGCTGTATAGTACCAATGAGCAGTTCTTC; CDR3: CASSPPGQSLYSTNEQFF
D: NA; size: NA; J: TRBJ2-1; V: TRBV4-1; DNA: TGCGCCAGCAGCCAAGGTGGTAGCAGGCGCGAGCAGTTCTTC; CDR3: CASSQGGSRREQFF
D: NA; size: NA; J: TRBJ2-2; V: TRBV4-1; DNA: TGCGCCAGCAGCGCCACAGTCGGGGAGACCGGGGAGCTGTTTTTT; CDR3: CASSATVGETGELFF
D: TRBD2; size: NA; J: TRBJ2-7; V: TRBV2; DNA: TGTGCCAGCCGGGAGGGACTTGGGCACGAGCAGTACTTC; CDR3: CASREGLGHEQYF
D: NA; size: few; J: TRBJ1-5; V: TRBV30; DNA: TGTGCCTGGAGTTTACAGGGCGATCAGCCCCAGCATTTT; CDR3: CAWSLQGDQPQHF
D: NA; size: NA; J: TRBJ2-3; V: TRBV7-9; DNA: TGTGCCAGCAGCTCCCGGGACAGACTAGCTTATACGCAGTATTTT; CDR3: CASSSRDRLAYTQYF
D: NA; size: NA; J: TRBJ2-5; V: TRBV28; DNA: TGTGCCAGCAGTCAGCAGGGTGTCCAAGAGACCCAGTACTTC; CDR3: CASSQQGVQETQYF
D: NA; size: NA; J: TRBJ2-3; V: TRBV5-6; DNA: TGTGCCAGCAGCTTCTTAGGCACAGATACGCAGTATTTT; CDR3: CASSFLGTDTQYF
D: NA; size: NA; J: TRBJ1-4; V: TRBV6-1; DNA: TGTGCCAGCAGTTCCAACCTCGACAGTCCCAACTTT; CDR3: CASSSNLDSPNF
D: NA; size: NA; J: TRBJ1-4; V: TRBV6-5; DNA: TGTGCCAGCAGTGTGACATCCCGACGCGAAAAACTGTTTTTT; CDR3: CASSVTSRREKLFF
D: TRBD2; size: NA; J: TRBJ2-2; V: TRBV5-8; DNA: TGTGCCAGCAGTACGACTAGCGCTAACACCGGGGAGCTGTTTTTT; CDR3: CASSTTSANTGELFF
D: NA; size: NA; J: TRBJ1-4; V: TRBV28; DNA: TGTGCCAGCAGTTTTTCCTCAACTAATGAAAAACTGTTTTTT; CDR3: CASSFSSTNEKLFF
D: NA; size: NA; J: TRBJ2-3; V: TRBV2; DNA: TGTGCCAGCATGGGGCCGGGACTTGACACAGATACGCAGTATTTT; CDR3: CASMGPGLDTDTQYF
D: NA; size: once; J: TRBJ1-3; V: TRBV5-1; DNA: TGCGCCAGCAGCTTGGACCTGAGCTCTGGAAACACCATATATTTT; CDR3: CASSLDLSSGNTIYF
D: NA; size: NA; J: TRBJ2-7; V: TRBV28; DNA: TGTGCCAGCAGTTTAACCCCCCTTTACGAGCAGTACTTC; CDR3: CASSLTPLYEQYF
D: NA; size: NA; J: TRBJ1-4; V: TRBV30; DNA: TGTGCCTGGAGTCAGGAAGGGGGACGGGGAGAAAAACTGTTTTTT; CDR3: CAWSQEGGRGEKLFF
D: TRBD2; size: NA; J: TRBJ2-1; V: TRBV28; DNA: TGTGCCAGCAGGGCGGGTAGCGGGAGCCCCAATGAGCAGTTCTTC; CDR3: CASRAGSGSPNEQFF
D: TRBD1; size: NA; J: TRBJ2-1; V: TRBV27; DNA: TGTGCCAGCAGTTTAGGTCCGACAGGGTACAATGAGCAGTTCTTC; CDR3: CASSLGPTGYNEQFF
D: NA; size: NA; J: TRBJ2-3; V: TRBV27; DNA: TGTGCCAGCAGTTTTTGGAGCACAGATACGCAGTATTTT; CDR3: CASSFWSTDTQYF
D: NA; size: once; J: TRBJ2-6; V: TRBV7-9; DNA: TGTGCCAGCAGCTTACATGGTATTGGGGCCAACGTCCTGACTTTC; CDR3: CASSLHGIGANVLTF
D: TRBD2; size: NA; J: TRBJ2-1; V: TRBV4-1; DNA: TGCGCCAGCAGCCAAGAAGCTAGCGGGAGGCGGAATGAGCAGTTCTTC; CDR3: CASSQEASGRRNEQFF
D: NA; size: once; J: TRBJ1-2; V: TRBV19; DNA: TGTGCCAGTAGAGAAGGGACGCGCTATGGCTACACCTTC; CDR3: CASREGTRYGYTF
D: NA; size: NA; J: TRBJ2-7; V: TRBV5-1; DNA: TGCGCCAGCAGCTTGGTTGCCTACGCTCACAGCGCCTACGAGCAGTACTTC; CDR3: CASSLVAYAHSAYEQYF
D: TRBD1; size: NA; J: TRBJ1-6; V: TRBV5-1; DNA: TGCGCCAGCAGCTTGGCGGCGACAGGGGGAAATTCACCCCTCCACTTT; CDR3: CASSLAATGGNSPLHF
D: TRBD2; size: once; J: TRBJ2-3; V: TRBV4-3; DNA: TGCGCCAGCAGCCAAGATCTCCTAGCGGGGGACACAGATACGCAGTATTTT; CDR3: CASSQDLLAGDTDTQYF
D: TRBD2; size: NA; J: TRBJ2-5; V: TRBV6-1; DNA: TGTGCCACTGCCGGCGGGGGGCCTAAAGAGACCCAGTACTTC; CDR3: CATAGGGPKETQYF
D: TRBD1; size: NA; J: TRBJ2-2; V: TRBV6-5; DNA: TGTGCCAGCAGCGGGACAGAGAACACCGGGGAGCTGTTTTTT; CDR3: CASSGTENTGELFF
D: TRBD1; size: NA; J: TRBJ2-2; V: TRBV7-2; DNA: TGTGCCAGCAGCCTGACAGGGGCGAACACCGGGGAGCTGTTTTTT; CDR3: CASSLTGANTGELFF
D: NA; size: NA; J: TRBJ2-1; V: TRBV18; DNA: TGTGCCAGCTCAAGAGACAGTTACAATGAGCAGTTCTTC; CDR3: CASSRDSYNEQFF
D: NA; size: few; J: TRBJ1-5; V: TRBV4-3; DNA: TGCGCCAGCAGCCCAGACAGGAGTTATCAGCCCCAGCATTTT; CDR3: CASSPDRSYQPQHF
D: NA; size: NA; J: TRBJ2-2; V: TRBV6-5; DNA: TGTGCCAGCAGTTACGCCGGTTCAGGGATGGGCGGGGAGCTGTTTTTT; CDR3: CASSYAGSGMGGELFF
D: NA; size: NA; J: TRBJ1-1; V: TRBV7-3; DNA: TGTGCCAGCAGCTTTGGATTGAACACTGAAGCTTTCTTT; CDR3: CASSFGLNTEAFF
D: TRBD1; size: few; J: TRBJ2-3; V: TRBV5-1; DNA: TGCGCCAGCAGCTTGGGCACCGGGACAGTCACAGATACGCAGTATTTT; CDR3: CASSLGTGTVTDTQYF
D: TRBD2; size: NA; J: TRBJ2-1; V: TRBV9; DNA: TGTGCCAGCAGCCCGGGACTAGCGGGACCTGGTAGCTCCTACAATGAGCAGTTCTTC; CDR3: CASSPGLAGPGSSYNEQFF
D: NA; size: few; J: TRBJ2-5; V: TRBV11-1; DNA: TGTGCCAGCAGCCCCGCGACCGCCCAAGAGACCCAGTACTTC; CDR3: CASSPATAQETQYF
D: NA; size: few; J: TRBJ1-1; V: TRBV6-5; DNA: TGTGCCAGCAGTGGGCCGCCTAACACTGAAGCTTTCTTT; CDR3: CASSGPPNTEAFF
D: NA; size: NA; J: TRBJ2-3; V: TRBV18; DNA: TGTGCCAGCTCACCGCCAGCGGTCACAGATACGCAGTATTTT; CDR3: CASSPPAVTDTQYF
D: NA; size: NA; J: TRBJ1-3; V: TRBV10-3; DNA: TGTGCCGCCAAAGACAGCTCTGGAAACACCATATATTTT; CDR3: CAAKDSSGNTIYF
D: NA; size: NA; J: TRBJ2-3; V: TRBV27; DNA: TGTGCCAGCAGTTTAAGACGGGAGAGTGCACCCACAGATACGCAGTATTTT; CDR3: CASSLRRESAPTDTQYF